These 30 T cell receptor beta chains were all obtained from the same sample, sequenced in a study of regulatory T cells in long-lasting Graves disease. The sample's time point: persistent/refractory GD, antithyroid drugs over 5 years with positive TRAb. PBMC-extracted RNA yielded the TCR library. Building of the TCR beta libraries involved iRepertoire HTBI primers and Arm-PCR of CDR3 regions. One entry per CDR3 protein, called by TCRdb with MiXCR from the multiplex PCR reads. This sample has hundreds of thousands of distinct CDR3 sequences, with more than 20% found just once. The sequencing used peripheral blood mononuclear cells (PBMCs), collected when the disease was refractory, from a patient treated with antithyroid drugs. These receptor sequences come from a female donor with Graves disease.

This clonotype was found many times. The CDR3 DNA follows: TGTGCCAGCAGTTTGGTGATGAGGGGACGAGACGAGCAGTACTTC. Translating gives CASSLVMRGRDEQYF. The chain links TRBV12-3 or TRBV12-4 to TRBJ2-7; D possibly uses TRBD1 or TRBD2 (5 bases each). Trimming cost V 3 bases and J 5 bases, with 17 bases left between them. CDR3 length: 15 residues.

J is TRBJ1-2 and V is TRBV28, with no clear D. CDR1 is MDHEN, CDR2 SYDVKM, per germline. With 6 bases removed from V and 1 base from J, the gap between germline ends came to 15 bases. The CDR3 is made up of 15 amino acids. CDR3 in DNA: TGTGCCAGCAGCCCATCCGGACTTGGTAACTATGGCTACACCTTC. Protein product: CASSPSGLGNYGYTF.

For this clonotype: This may be a read error: a much more frequent sequence differs by one nucleotide. The chain couples TRBV6-5 to TRBJ2-2, with D hard to call. V gave up 1 base and J gave up 3 bases, with 6 bases separating them. This CDR3 contains 14 residues. Germline CDR1 is MNHEY and CDR2 is SVGAGI. CDR3 in DNA: TGTGCCAGCAGTTACTACGGGTACACCGGGGAGCTGTTTTTT. This sequence encodes CASSYYGYTGELFF.

There are many counts of this clonotype. The chain employs TRBV12-3 or TRBV12-4 and TRBJ1-2; no reliable D call. The CDR3 runs 14 residues. V was cut by 5 bases and J by 0 bases, with 10 bases left in between. The CDR3 region has the DNA TGTGCCAGCAGTCCCAACCGTCCTAACTATGGCTACACCTTC. Its translation is CASSPNRPNYGYTF.

The genes are TRBV27 and TRBJ2-1, with D unresolved. Trimming cost V 5 bases and J 7 bases, with 9 bases left between them. CDR1 MNHEY and CDR2 SMNVEV come from the germline V gene (reference sequence). This CDR3 has 12 amino acids. CDR3 protein: CASSTSTNEQFF. The CDR3 coding sequence is TGTGCCAGCAGTACGTCCACGAATGAGCAGTTCTTC.

This clonotype appeared a few times. The chain employs TRBV6-1 and TRBJ1-2; 8 nucleotides line up with TRBD1. V dropped 6 bases and J dropped 7; count of bases not matched to a gene: 13. The germline V gene encodes CDR1 MNHNS and CDR2 SASEGT. The CDR3 runs to 15 residues. The CDR3 DNA reads TGTGCCAGCAGAAAAGACAGGGGACCCCTCCGTGGCTACACCTTC. It is translated as CASRKDRGPLRGYTF.

This clonotype was observed at least ten times. The rearrangement links TRBV2 to TRBJ1-1; D is uncertain. The length of the CDR3 is 13 residues. Per germline, CDR1 SNHLY and CDR2 FYNNEI. Trimming took off 3 bases at V and 1 base at J, with 6 bases between the two ends. For the CDR3, the DNA is TGTGCCAGCAGTGACGAGTCGAACACTGAAGCTTTCTTT. As protein: CASSDESNTEAFF.

This chain links TRBV20-1 with TRBJ2-7; D not certain. CDR3 length: 12 residues. Trimming pared 3 bases from V and 5 bases from J, leaving 11 bases between. The germline gives CDR1 DFQATT, CDR2 SNEGSKA (reference sequence). The CDR3 coding sequence is TGCAGTGCTAGTCCAGGTGGCGACGAGCAGTACTTC. Amino acid sequence: CSASPGGDEQYF.

V and J are TRBV7-3 and TRBJ2-7; 7 positions agree with TRBD1. The CDR3 length is 15 residues. V lost 4 bases to trimming and J lost 2 bases; unmatched junction nucleotides: 8. Germline V gives CDR1 SGHTA, CDR2 FQGTGA. CDR3 in amino acids: CASSSTGDSAYEQYF. Here the CDR3 DNA reads TGTGCCAGCAGCTCAACAGGGGATTCGGCCTACGAGCAGTACTTC.

This chain links TRBV6-1 with TRBJ2-2; 10 bases align to TRBD1. J gave up 4 bases and V 10 bases, and 12 bases lay outside the gene matches. The CDR3 contains 16 residues. Germline CDR1 MNHNS, CDR2 SASEGT. CDR3 DNA: TGTGCCATCAGAAACCGGGACAGGGGCATCACCGGGGAGCTGTTTTTT. It specifies CAIRNRDRGITGELFF.

In this sample, this clonotype turned up many times. The chain joins TRBV6-5 to TRBJ2-7; 9 nucleotides match TRBD2. This CDR3 region has 16 residues. From germline, CDR1 is MNHEY and CDR2 SVGAGI. V dropped 4 bases and J dropped 6; count of bases not matched to a gene: 13. The CDR3 protein is CASSSFRDSGRGEQYF. In DNA form, the CDR3 reads TGTGCCAGCAGTTCATTCCGGGATAGCGGGAGAGGCGAGCAGTACTTC.

This clonotype was seen repeatedly, ten times or more. This chain links TRBV20-1 with TRBJ2-5; D is perhaps TRBD1 or TRBD2 (5 bases each). V was trimmed by 2 bases and J by 9 bases, leaving 19 bases between them. The germline V gene has CDR1 DFQATT and CDR2 SNEGSKA (reference sequence). The length of the CDR3 is 14 residues. The CDR3 DNA reads as TGCAGTGCTAGACCCGCTAGGGGAGTTATGTCCCAGTACTTC. This codes for CSARPARGVMSQYF.

This clonotype was detected once. This chain joins TRBV28 and TRBJ2-1; D gene uncertain. The CDR3 sequence is 12 residues long. V was trimmed by 6 bases and J by 7 bases, leaving 10 bases between them. The germline V gene has CDR1 MDHEN and CDR2 SYDVKM. CDR3 in amino acids: CASSPEVNEQFF. The CDR3 nucleotides are TGTGCCAGCAGCCCCGAGGTTAATGAGCAGTTCTTC.

This clonotype was counted only a few times. The CDR3 DNA reads TGTGCCAGCAGCTTAGTGACTAAGACAGATACGCAGTATTTT. Translation gives CASSLVTKTDTQYF. The chain couples TRBV11-2 to TRBJ2-3; D is perhaps TRBD2 (5 bases). The V and J ends lost 1 base and 3 bases respectively, with 8 bases between them. Looked up from germline, CDR1 is SGHAT and CDR2 is FQNNGV. There are 14 residues in the CDR3.

This chain uses TRBV11-2 with TRBJ1-2, with D unresolved. Germline-derived CDR1 and CDR2 are SGHAT and FQNNGV. The CDR3 spans 13 residues. V was shortened by 3 bases and J by 7 bases, with 12 bases between the two germline ends. The CDR3: CASSFSRVGGYTF. In DNA form, the CDR3 reads TGTGCCAGCAGCTTTTCCCGTGTGGGTGGCTACACCTTC. The full variable domain, in which reference TRBV11-2 and TRBJ1-2 provide the parts outside the CDR3, is EAGVAQSPRYKIIEKRQSVAFWCNPISGHATLYWYQQILGQGPKLLIQFQNNGVVDDSQLPKDRFSAERLKGVDSTLKIQPAKLEDSAVYLCASSFSRVGGYTFGSGTRLTVV.

This chain connects TRBV5-8 to TRBJ1-4; no definite D call. Germline CDR1 and CDR2: SGHTS and YDEGEE. The CDR3 loop spans 13 amino acids. The V end lost 2 bases, the J end lost 0 bases, and 2 bases lay between the germline ends. CDR3 sequence (DNA): TGTGCCAGCAGCTTTGCAACTAATGAAAAACTGTTTTTT. This codes for CASSFATNEKLFF. Full variable domain (remainder filled in from reference TRBV5-8 and TRBJ1-4): EAGVTQSPTHLIKTRGQQATLRCSPISGHTSVYWYQQALGLGLQFLLWYDEGEERNRGNFPPRFSGRQFPNYSSELNVNALELEDSALYLCASSFATNEKLFFGSGTQLSVL.

This clonotype appeared a single time. CDR3 coding DNA: TGTGCCAGCAGCTTAAAAAGGACAGGGGCCACTGAAGCTTTCTTT. It yields the protein CASSLKRTGATEAFF. The rearrangement joins TRBV7-2 to TRBJ1-1; TRBD1 agrees at 9 bases. Trimming cost V 2 bases and J 4 bases; bases outside gene matches: 5. The germline V gene encodes CDR1 SGHTA and CDR2 FQGNSA. The CDR3 is 15 residues long.

The chain carries TRBV25-1 and TRBJ2-5; no definite D call. Germline CDR1 MGHDK, CDR2 SYGVNS. The CDR3 length is 15 residues. With 1 base removed from V and 5 bases from J, the gap between germline ends came to 14 bases. The CDR3 region is CASSESLGQGETQYF. For the CDR3, the DNA is TGTGCCAGCAGTGAATCTTTAGGTCAAGGGGAGACCCAGTACTTC.

This clonotype has just a few counts. The chain couples TRBV11-2 to TRBJ2-3; 11 bases are shared with TRBD1. Germline CDR1 SGHAT, CDR2 FQNNGV. V lost 4 bases to trimming and J lost 6 bases; unmatched junction nucleotides: 9. The CDR3 sequence is 16 residues long. In nucleotides, the CDR3 is TGTGCCAGCAGCTCCGGGACAGGGGGGGTGGTGGATACGCAGTATTTT. Its protein is CASSSGTGGVVDTQYF. Variable domain in full (rest from reference TRBV11-2 and TRBJ2-3): EAGVAQSPRYKIIEKRQSVAFWCNPISGHATLYWYQQILGQGPKLLIQFQNNGVVDDSQLPKDRFSAERLKGVDSTLKIQPAKLEDSAVYLCASSSGTGGVVDTQYFGPGTRLTVL.

The chain is built from TRBV5-1 and TRBJ1-4; the D gene is possibly TRBD1 (6 bases). From germline, CDR1 is SGHRS and CDR2 YFSETQ. Deletions cut 4 bases from V and 4 bases from J, with 11 bases between. The CDR3 length is 14 residues. Here the CDR3 DNA reads TGCGCCAGCAGCGTGGACAGTTATAATGAAAAACTGTTTTTT. Its translation: CASSVDSYNEKLFF.

This clonotype showed up many times. V gene TRBV27 combines with J gene TRBJ1-4; the D gene is possibly TRBD1 (5 bases). This CDR3 is built from 16 residues. CDR1 MNHEY and CDR2 SMNVEV come from the germline V gene (reference sequence). Between the trimmed V and J ends, which lost 5 bases and 3 bases, there was a span of 16 bases. The CDR3 protein is CASSPKRGRANEKLFF. The CDR3 DNA follows: TGTGCCAGCAGTCCCAAGAGGGGTAGGGCTAATGAAAAACTGTTTTTT.

The rearrangement joins TRBV7-2 to TRBJ2-1; D gene uncertain. The germline V and J ends were trimmed by 4 bases and 8 bases, with 3 bases remaining between them. This CDR3 contains 10 residues. Germline CDR1 is SGHTA and CDR2 is FQGNSA. The CDR3 DNA reads as TGTGCCAGCAGCTCGCATGAGCAGTTCTTC. Protein sequence: CASSSHEQFF.

This clonotype was detected many times. This sequence joins TRBV5-1 and TRBJ1-1, with D perhaps matching TRBD1 (5 bases). Germline CDR1 and CDR2: SGHRS and YFSETQ. The V gene lost 0 bases and the J gene lost 4 bases, with 13 bases spanning the gap. The CDR3 has 15 residues. CDR3 sequence: CASSLEGGGFTEAFF. In DNA, the CDR3 is TGCGCCAGCAGCTTGGAAGGCGGGGGGTTCACTGAAGCTTTCTTT.

This clonotype was detected only a few times. The V gene is TRBV30, the J gene TRBJ2-5; 12 bases line up with TRBD2. The CDR3 is 14 residues long. The V gene end was trimmed by 2 bases and the J gene end by 4 bases; junction bases not matched to a gene: 2. CDR1 is GTSNPN and CDR2 is SVGIG in the germline V gene (reference sequence). The CDR3 nucleotides read TGTGCCTGGAGTCCGGGACTAGCGGGAGAGACCCAGTACTTC. This gives the protein CAWSPGLAGETQYF. Looking up the rest from reference TRBV30 and TRBJ2-5 gives the full variable domain: SQTIHQWPATLVQPVGSPLSLECTVEGTSNPNLYWYRQAAGRGLQLLFYSVGIGQISSEVPQNLSASRPQDRQFILSSKKLLLSDSGFYLCAWSPGLAGETQYFGPGTRLLVL.

This clonotype was detected a few times. The chain combines TRBV5-6 with TRBJ2-7; D not resolved. CDR3 length equals 12 residues. V was pared by 4 bases and J by 7 bases, with 12 bases between. From germline, CDR1 is SGHDT and CDR2 YYEEEE. CDR3 sequence: CASSTGAFEQYF. The CDR3, as DNA: TGTGCCAGCAGCACCGGAGCGTTTGAGCAGTACTTC.

J is TRBJ2-7 and V is TRBV7-9; D might be TRBD1 (6 bases). Germline values: CDR1 SEHNR, CDR2 FQNEAQ (reference sequence). Trimming removed 3 bases at V and 2 bases at J, with 11 bases between. The CDR3 totals 14 residues. The CDR3 region is CASSFVGTPYEQYF. As DNA, the CDR3 is TGTGCCAGCAGCTTCGTGGGGACACCCTACGAGCAGTACTTC.

This clonotype showed up just a few times. The V and J genes are TRBV27 and TRBJ2-5; 15 nucleotides align to TRBD2. The CDR3 is 16 amino acids. Germline CDR1 is MNHEY and CDR2 is SMNVEV (reference sequence). The junction had 2 bases not matched to a gene; V was cut back by 2 bases and J by 4 bases. The DNA for the CDR3 is TGTGCCAGCAGTTTACCGGGACTAGCGGGAGGAGAGACCCAGTACTTC. Protein sequence: CASSLPGLAGGETQYF.

This clonotype was seen at least ten times. This chain uses TRBV20-1 with TRBJ2-2; D is unresolved. Germline loops: CDR1 DFQATT, CDR2 SNEGSKA (reference sequence). This CDR3 spans 15 amino acids. Trimming removed 2 bases from V and 4 bases from J, with 14 bases in between. CDR3 loop: CSARSADPLTGELFF. DNA for the CDR3: TGCAGTGCTAGATCGGCGGACCCACTCACCGGGGAGCTGTTTTTT.

This clonotype was picked up many times. DNA of the CDR3: TGTGCCAGCTCCGGGACAAACATGCTTGAAGCTTTCTTT. Translating it yields CASSGTNMLEAFF. The chain carries TRBV6-1 and TRBJ1-1, with a possible D match to TRBD1 (6 bases). CDR1 MNHNS and CDR2 SASEGT come from the germline V gene. The CDR3 spans 13 residues. Trimming removed 8 bases at V and 7 bases at J, with 17 bases between.

This clonotype was found many times. The chain carries TRBV11-2 and TRBJ2-7, with 11 nucleotides matching TRBD2. The V segment lost 5 bases and the J segment 4 bases; nucleotides outside the gene matches: 10. The germline gives CDR1 SGHAT, CDR2 FQNNGV. This CDR3 is built from 16 residues. The chain's CDR3 is CASSKGTSGALYEQYF. CDR3 DNA: TGTGCCAGCAGCAAAGGGACTAGCGGAGCTCTATACGAGCAGTACTTC.